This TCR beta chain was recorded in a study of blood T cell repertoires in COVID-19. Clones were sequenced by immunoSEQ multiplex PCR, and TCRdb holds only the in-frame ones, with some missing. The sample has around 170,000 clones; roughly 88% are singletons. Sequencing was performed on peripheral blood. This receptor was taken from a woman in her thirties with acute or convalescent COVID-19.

This chain's CDR3 is CASRGDILYQPQHF. In DNA form, the CDR3 reads TGTGCCAGCAGGGGGGACATTCTATATCAGCCCCAGCATTTT. The chain carries TRBV28 and TRBJ1-5; D is perhaps TRBD1 (6 bases). CDR3 length: 14 residues. V lost 6 bases to trimming and J lost 5 bases, with 14 bases between them. Germline CDR1 and CDR2: MDHEN and SYDVKM.